These 29 T cell receptor beta chains came from one sample sequenced in a study of blood T cell repertoires in COVID-19. Clones were sequenced by immunoSEQ multiplex PCR, and TCRdb holds only the in-frame ones, with some missing. The sample consists of about 210,000 clones, 75% to 85% of them appearing once. What was sequenced was peripheral blood. The receptors come from a human donor in a cohort sampled during active COVID-19.

The chain combines TRBV5-4 with TRBJ2-5; 11 nucleotides agree with TRBD2. Trimming cost V 5 bases and J 4 bases; bases outside gene matches: 10. The CDR3 is made up of 16 amino acids. Germline V gives CDR1 SGHNT, CDR2 YYREEE (reference sequence). CDR3 in DNA: TGTGCCAGCAGAAAAGACCCCGGGACTAGCGGAGAGACCCAGTACTTC. This codes for CASRKDPGTSGETQYF.

In nucleotides, the CDR3 is TGTGCCAGCAGCTTAGCGGTCACGCGGGGGGGCCACGAGACCCAGTACTTC. Protein product: CASSLAVTRGGHETQYF. The chain is built from TRBV11-2 and TRBJ2-5; TRBD2 agrees at 9 bases. This CDR3 contains 17 residues. Germline V gene data show CDR1 as SGHAT and CDR2 as FQNNGV. The V and J ends lost 1 base and 5 bases, in that order; junction bases with no gene match: 11.

The rearrangement links TRBV4-2 to TRBJ1-1; TRBD1 might be the D (6 bases). The CDR3 runs 15 residues. Germline assignment: CDR1 LGHNA and CDR2 YNFKEQ. V was shortened by 1 base and J by 1 base, with 10 bases between the two germline ends. CDR3 sequence: CASSQAGQKNTEAFF. The CDR3 DNA reads as TGTGCCAGCAGCCAAGCGGGACAAAAGAACACTGAAGCTTTCTTT.

This chain joins TRBV7-2 and TRBJ2-3, with TRBD1 matching 7 bases. Germline loops: CDR1 SGHTA, CDR2 FQGNSA. V dropped 8 bases and J dropped 2; count of bases not matched to a gene: 4. The length of the CDR3 is 13 residues. The CDR3 DNA sequence: TGTGCCAGCCTGGACAGGAACACAGATACGCAGTATTTT. Translating it yields CASLDRNTDTQYF.

The gene calls are TRBV6-5 and TRBJ2-1, with D hard to call. Trimming cost V 2 bases and J 8 bases, with 4 bases left between them. Per the germline V gene, CDR1 is MNHEY and CDR2 is SVGAGI. The CDR3 totals 11 residues. The CDR3 sequence: CASSYTDEQFF. The CDR3 DNA reads TGTGCCAGCAGTTACACTGATGAGCAGTTCTTC.

The chain combines TRBV9 with TRBJ2-5; D is perhaps TRBD1 (7 bases). Germline assignment: CDR1 SGDLS and CDR2 YYNGEE. With 4 bases removed from V and 0 bases from J, the gap between germline ends came to 28 bases. The CDR3 length is 20 residues. CDR3 region: CASSPRGDSFVQVYQETQYF. The DNA of the CDR3 is TGTGCCAGCAGCCCCCGCGGGGACAGCTTCGTCCAGGTGTACCAAGAGACCCAGTACTTC.

The gene calls are TRBV7-2 and TRBJ1-4; D perhaps matches TRBD1 (5 bases). The germline V gene encodes CDR1 SGHTA and CDR2 FQGNSA. V was shortened by 5 bases and J by 5 bases, with 9 bases between the two germline ends. The length of the CDR3 is 13 residues. CDR3 in DNA: TGTGCCAGCAGCCGGGACTCGAATGAAAAACTGTTTTTT. Translated, it gives CASSRDSNEKLFF.

The chain couples TRBV15 to TRBJ2-7; TRBD1 agrees at 8 bases. Unmatched junction bases numbered 0, after V lost 0 bases and J lost 2 bases. The CDR3 extends over 14 amino acids. Germline V gives CDR1 LNHNV, CDR2 YYDKDF (reference sequence). The CDR3 sequence: CATSRDRGPYEQYF. In DNA, the CDR3 is TGTGCCACCAGCAGAGACAGGGGGCCCTACGAGCAGTACTTC.

This chain uses TRBV6-5 with TRBJ1-4, with TRBD1 matching over 10 bases. CDR1 is MNHEY, CDR2 SVGAGI, per germline. Germline trimming cut 4 bases from V and 8 bases from J; bases unmatched to any gene: 7. The CDR3 is 15 amino acids. The CDR3 region is CASSSQTGGHEKLFF. In DNA, the CDR3 is TGTGCCAGCAGTTCCCAGACAGGGGGCCACGAAAAACTGTTTTTT.

This clone was picked up a small number of times. V is TRBV7-2 and J is TRBJ1-1; 7 bases line up with TRBD1. CDR3 size: 15 residues. The trim removed 5 bases at V and 4 bases at J, leaving 10 bases unmatched. In germline, CDR1 is SGHTA, CDR2 FQGNSA. CDR3 amino acids: CASSLDRALGTEAFF. CDR3 bases: TGTGCCAGCAGCCTAGACAGGGCCCTTGGCACTGAAGCTTTCTTT.

The rearrangement joins TRBV13 to TRBJ1-2, with 8 bases aligning to TRBD1. The CDR3 sequence is 14 residues long. Germline V gives CDR1 PRHDT, CDR2 FYEKMQ (reference sequence). Trimming took 2 bases from V and 8 from J; bases not matched to a gene: 7. The chain's CDR3 is CASSLQGARGGYTF. CDR3 DNA: TGTGCCAGCAGCTTACAGGGGGCGCGAGGCGGCTACACCTTC.

The rearrangement links TRBV6-6 to TRBJ2-2; D perhaps matches TRBD1 (5 bases). This CDR3 has 13 amino acids. The germline V and J ends were trimmed by 4 bases and 7 bases, with 10 bases remaining between them. Germline lookup yields CDR1 MNHNY and CDR2 SVGAGI (reference sequence). The CDR3 nucleotides are TGTGCCAGCAGTTCCCGACAGTACGGGGAGCTGTTTTTT. This translates into CASSSRQYGELFF.

The chain carries TRBV28 and TRBJ2-5, with TRBD1 matching over 7 bases. The V gene's germline CDR1 is MDHEN and CDR2 SYDVKM. This CDR3 is 13 amino acids long. V was pared by 3 bases and J by 4 bases, with 2 bases of the junction left unmatched. CDR3 sequence reads: CASSLGQRETQYF. The CDR3 DNA sequence: TGTGCCAGCAGTTTGGGACAGAGAGAGACCCAGTACTTC.

The genes are TRBV9 and TRBJ2-5; no definite D call. The length of the CDR3 is 15 residues. V lost 0 bases and J lost 4, with 13 bases in between. Germline-derived CDR1 and CDR2 are SGDLS and YYNGEE. CDR3 nucleotides: TGTGCCAGCAGCGTAGGGCCAGCGCACGGAGAGACCCAGTACTTC. It yields the protein CASSVGPAHGETQYF.

V and J are TRBV28 and TRBJ1-4; D uncertain. Trimming took 7 bases from V and 7 from J, leaving 19 bases between them. The CDR3 totals 15 residues. CDR1 and CDR2 (germline): MDHEN, SYDVKM. The CDR3 nucleotides read TGTGCCAGCAACCGAATAACTGAGGGAGGTGAAAAACTGTTTTTT. Protein: CASNRITEGGEKLFF.

V usage is TRBV24-1 and J usage is TRBJ1-2; D perhaps matches TRBD1 (5 bases). Trimming shortened V by 2 bases and J by 4 bases, and 16 bases separated the two germline ends. The germline CDR1 and CDR2 sequences are KGHDR and SFDVKD. The CDR3 runs 16 residues. The CDR3 region has the DNA TGTGCCACCAGTGATTCCGGACTACCGGGGGGCTATGGCTACACCTTC. It translates to CATSDSGLPGGYGYTF.

The chain combines TRBV4-2 with TRBJ2-3, with D perhaps matching TRBD1 (6 bases). CDR1 is LGHNA, CDR2 YNFKEQ, per germline. This CDR3 spans 16 amino acids. The V and J ends lost 3 bases and 5 bases respectively, with 18 bases between them. CDR3 residues: CASSHATGLDGDTQYF. The CDR3 nucleotides are TGTGCCAGCAGCCATGCAACAGGGTTAGACGGAGATACGCAGTATTTT.

The chain joins TRBV5-1 to TRBJ2-3; TRBD2 aligns across 9 bases. With 0 bases clipped from V and 6 bases from J, the junction kept 11 bases outside the gene matches. CDR1 is SGHRS and CDR2 is YFSETQ in the germline V gene. This CDR3 contains 17 residues. The CDR3 sequence: CASSLGGAAGGRDTQYF. CDR3 in DNA: TGCGCCAGCAGCTTGGGCGGGGCAGCGGGGGGCAGGGATACGCAGTATTTT.

This chain uses TRBV19 with TRBJ2-7, with 8 positions matching TRBD1. Germline CDR1 reads LNHDA; CDR2 reads SQIVND (reference sequence). The V gene end was trimmed by 9 bases and the J gene end by 3 bases; junction bases not matched to a gene: 10. The CDR3 has 14 amino acids. The CDR3 region has the DNA TGTGCCAGCCAACAGGGGGTGGGACACTACGAGCAGTACTTC. Its protein product is CASQQGVGHYEQYF.

The gene calls are TRBV4-2 and TRBJ2-2; perhaps TRBD1 as D (5 bases). This CDR3 is 16 amino acids long. V lost 1 base and J 3 bases, leaving 12 bases between the germline ends. Per the germline V gene, CDR1 is LGHNA and CDR2 is YNFKEQ. The CDR3 sequence is CASSQARTPHTGELFF. The CDR3 DNA is TGTGCCAGCAGCCAAGCTAGGACACCTCACACCGGGGAGCTGTTTTTT.

The chain links TRBV5-4 to TRBJ2-3; 12 nucleotides align to TRBD2. The germline gives CDR1 SGHNT, CDR2 YYREEE (reference sequence). The ends lost 4 bases at V and 6 bases at J; junction bases unmatched: 12. CDR3 length: 17 amino acids. In DNA form, the CDR3 reads TGTGCCAGCAGCCGCGGTGGGCTAGCGGGAGGGGGGGATACGCAGTATTTT. As protein: CASSRGGLAGGGDTQYF.

The CDR3 loop is CAISESTGGTQPQHF. CDR3 in DNA: TGTGCCATCAGTGAGTCTACAGGGGGCACTCAGCCCCAGCATTTT. The chain has TRBV10-3 and TRBJ1-5, with 9 bases lining up with TRBD1. The germline V gene encodes CDR1 ENHRY and CDR2 SYGVKD. The CDR3 has 15 residues. The trim removed 0 bases at V and 6 bases at J, leaving 3 bases unmatched.

The chain recombines TRBV19 with TRBJ1-4; possible D gene TRBD1, 5 bases. Per the germline V gene, CDR1 is LNHDA and CDR2 is SQIVND (reference sequence). The CDR3 extends over 13 amino acids. V gave up 5 bases and J gave up 8 bases, with 12 bases separating them. The CDR3 is CASSAGMGEKLFF. CDR3 DNA sequence: TGTGCCAGTAGTGCAGGGATGGGGGAAAAACTGTTTTTT.

This sequence joins TRBV4-1 and TRBJ2-7, with D perhaps TRBD2 (6 bases). CDR3 length: 15 residues. Deletions cut 1 base from V and 2 bases from J, with 12 bases between. In germline, CDR1 is MGHRA, CDR2 YSYEKL. The CDR3 region is CASSQGRDSTYEQYF. In DNA, the CDR3 is TGCGCCAGCAGCCAAGGTCGGGACTCAACCTACGAGCAGTACTTC.

The chain links TRBV6-5 to TRBJ2-2; 10 bases fit TRBD2. With 2 bases clipped from V and 1 base from J, the junction kept 1 base outside the gene matches. The germline V gene has CDR1 MNHEY and CDR2 SVGAGI. This CDR3 is built from 16 residues. The CDR3 reads CASSYRLAGNTGELFF. In nucleotides, the CDR3 is TGTGCCAGCAGTTACAGACTAGCGGGGAACACCGGGGAGCTGTTTTTT.

The chain links TRBV4-2 to TRBJ1-2; 8 bases match TRBD1. The CDR3 extends over 13 amino acids. With 7 bases clipped from V and 8 bases from J, the junction kept 9 bases outside the gene matches. Germline V CDR1 and CDR2: LGHNA, YNFKEQ. The CDR3 DNA sequence: TGTGCCAGCACCCCTGAGACAGGGGACGGCTACACCTTC. Translation gives CASTPETGDGYTF.

This chain connects TRBV24-1 to TRBJ1-5; 7 nucleotides match TRBD1. The length of the CDR3 is 12 residues. Germline-derived CDR1 and CDR2 are KGHDR and SFDVKD. Trimming cost V 6 bases and J 7 bases; bases outside gene matches: 2. As DNA, the CDR3 is TGTGCCACCAGTACAGGGGTCCAGCCCCAGCATTTT. It translates to CATSTGVQPQHF.

The genes are TRBV5-4 and TRBJ2-1; TRBD1 is a possible D gene (6 bases). V was trimmed by 4 bases and J by 8 bases, leaving 13 bases between them. The germline CDR1 and CDR2 sequences are SGHNT and YYREEE (reference sequence). This CDR3 region has 13 residues. In DNA, the CDR3 is TGTGCCAGCAGCAGAGGGACAACGGATGAGCAGTTCTTC. This sequence encodes CASSRGTTDEQFF.

This clone occurred many times. The chain recombines TRBV5-1 with TRBJ2-2; the match to TRBD1 covers 7 bases. The CDR3 has 14 amino acids. Germline V gene lookup returns CDR1 SGHRS and CDR2 YFSETQ. V shed 0 bases and J 7 bases; nucleotides not matched to a gene: 3. The CDR3 is CASSLGGGSGELFF. CDR3 coding DNA: TGCGCCAGCAGCTTGGGAGGGGGCAGCGGGGAGCTGTTTTTT.